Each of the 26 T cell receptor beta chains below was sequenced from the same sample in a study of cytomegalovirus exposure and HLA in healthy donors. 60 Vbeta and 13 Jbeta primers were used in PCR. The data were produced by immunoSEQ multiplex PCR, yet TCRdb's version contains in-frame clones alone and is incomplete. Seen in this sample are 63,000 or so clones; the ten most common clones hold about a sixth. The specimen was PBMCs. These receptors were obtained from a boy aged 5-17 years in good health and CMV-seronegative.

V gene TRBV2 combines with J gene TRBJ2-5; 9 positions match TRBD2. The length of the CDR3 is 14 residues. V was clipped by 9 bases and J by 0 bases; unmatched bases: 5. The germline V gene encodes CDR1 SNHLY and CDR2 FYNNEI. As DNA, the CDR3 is TGTGCCAGTGGACTAGCGAGGTACCAAGAGACCCAGTACTTC. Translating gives CASGLARYQETQYF.

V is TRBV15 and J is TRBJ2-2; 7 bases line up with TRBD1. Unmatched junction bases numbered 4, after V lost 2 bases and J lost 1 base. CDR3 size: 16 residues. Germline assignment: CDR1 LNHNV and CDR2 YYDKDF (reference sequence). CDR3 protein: CATSRRGGRNTGELFF. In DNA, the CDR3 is TGTGCCACCAGCAGACGAGGGGGCAGGAACACCGGGGAGCTGTTTTTT.

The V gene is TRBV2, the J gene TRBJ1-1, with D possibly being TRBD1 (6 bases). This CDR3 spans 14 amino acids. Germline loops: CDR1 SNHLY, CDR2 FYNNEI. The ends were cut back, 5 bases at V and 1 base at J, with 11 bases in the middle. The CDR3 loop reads CASSILTGNTEAFF. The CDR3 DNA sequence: TGTGCCAGCAGTATACTGACAGGGAACACTGAAGCTTTCTTT.

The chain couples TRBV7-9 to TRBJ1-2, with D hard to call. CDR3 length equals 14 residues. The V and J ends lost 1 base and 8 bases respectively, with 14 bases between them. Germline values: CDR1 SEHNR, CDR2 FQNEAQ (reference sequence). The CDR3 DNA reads TGTGCCAGCAGCTTAGGGGCAGAATCGGAAGGCTACACCTTC. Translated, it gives CASSLGAESEGYTF.

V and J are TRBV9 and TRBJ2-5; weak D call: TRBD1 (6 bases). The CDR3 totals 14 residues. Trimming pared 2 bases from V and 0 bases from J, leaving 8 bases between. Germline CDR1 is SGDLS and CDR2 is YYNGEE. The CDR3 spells CASSVAGDQETQYF. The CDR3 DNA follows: TGTGCCAGCAGCGTGGCAGGGGACCAAGAGACCCAGTACTTC.

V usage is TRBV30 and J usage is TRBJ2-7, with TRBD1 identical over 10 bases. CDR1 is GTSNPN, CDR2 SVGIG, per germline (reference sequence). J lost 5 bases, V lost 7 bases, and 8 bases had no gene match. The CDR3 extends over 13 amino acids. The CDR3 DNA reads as TGTGCCTTTCAGACCGGGACAGGGGACGAGCAGTACTTC. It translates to CAFQTGTGDEQYF. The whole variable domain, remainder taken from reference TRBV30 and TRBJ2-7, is SQTIHQWPATLVQPVGSPLSLECTVEGTSNPNLYWYRQAAGRGLQLLFYSVGIGQISSEVPQNLSASRPQDRQFILSSKKLLLSDSGFYLCAFQTGTGDEQYFGPGTRLTVT.

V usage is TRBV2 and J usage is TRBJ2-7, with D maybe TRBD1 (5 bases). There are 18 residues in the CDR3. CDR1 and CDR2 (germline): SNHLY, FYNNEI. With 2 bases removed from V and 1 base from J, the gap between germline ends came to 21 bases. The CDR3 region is CASSEPMQAGPLSYEQYF. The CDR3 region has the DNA TGTGCCAGCAGTGAACCCATGCAGGCAGGGCCCCTATCCTACGAGCAGTACTTC.

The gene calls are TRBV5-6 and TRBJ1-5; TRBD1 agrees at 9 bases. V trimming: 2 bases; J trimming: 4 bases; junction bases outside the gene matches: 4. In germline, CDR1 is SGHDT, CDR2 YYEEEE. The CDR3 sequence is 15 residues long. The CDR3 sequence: CASSLDRGTNQPQHF. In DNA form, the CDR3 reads TGTGCCAGCAGCTTAGACAGGGGGACAAATCAGCCCCAGCATTTT.

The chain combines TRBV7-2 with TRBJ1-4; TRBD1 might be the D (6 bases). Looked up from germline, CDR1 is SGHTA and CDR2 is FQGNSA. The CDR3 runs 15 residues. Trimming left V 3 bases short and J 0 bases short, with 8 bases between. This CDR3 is CASSFYRATNEKLFF. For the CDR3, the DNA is TGTGCCAGCAGCTTCTACAGGGCAACTAATGAAAAACTGTTTTTT. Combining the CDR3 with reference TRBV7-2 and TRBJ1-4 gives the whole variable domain GAGVSQSPSNKVTEKGKDVELRCDPISGHTALYWYRQSLGQGLEFLIYFQGNSAPDKSGLPSDRFSAERTGGSVSTLTIQRTQQEDSAVYLCASSFYRATNEKLFFGSGTQLSVL.

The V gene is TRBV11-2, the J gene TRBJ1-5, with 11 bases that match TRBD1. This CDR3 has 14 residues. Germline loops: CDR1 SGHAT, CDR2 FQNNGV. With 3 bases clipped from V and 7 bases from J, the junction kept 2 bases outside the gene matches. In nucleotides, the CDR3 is TGTGCCAGCAGCTTCGGGACAGGGGGACAGCCCCAGCATTTT. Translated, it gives CASSFGTGGQPQHF. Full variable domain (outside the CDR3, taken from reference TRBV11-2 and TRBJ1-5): EAGVAQSPRYKIIEKRQSVAFWCNPISGHATLYWYQQILGQGPKLLIQFQNNGVVDDSQLPKDRFSAERLKGVDSTLKIQPAKLEDSAVYLCASSFGTGGQPQHFGDGTRLSIL.

In nucleotides, the CDR3 is TGTGCCAGCAGCTTAGAACGCGGGGTAAATGAGCAGTTCTTC. This encodes CASSLERGVNEQFF. The rearrangement joins TRBV7-6 to TRBJ2-1, with a tentative D call TRBD2 (6 bases). V was cut by 1 base and J by 7 bases, with 11 bases left in between. Germline lookup yields CDR1 SGHVS and CDR2 FNYEAQ. This CDR3 is 14 amino acids long.

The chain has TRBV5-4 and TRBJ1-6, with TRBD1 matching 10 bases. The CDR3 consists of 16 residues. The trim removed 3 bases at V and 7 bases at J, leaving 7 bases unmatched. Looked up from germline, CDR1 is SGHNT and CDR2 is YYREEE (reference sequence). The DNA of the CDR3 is TGTGCCAGCAGCTCGGACAGGGGGTTGGAGAATTCACCCCTCCACTTT. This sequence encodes CASSSDRGLENSPLHF. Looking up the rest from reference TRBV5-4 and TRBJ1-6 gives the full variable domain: ETGVTQSPTHLIKTRGQQVTLRCSSQSGHNTVSWYQQALGQGPQFIFQYYREEENGRGNFPPRFSGLQFPNYSSELNVNALELDDSALYLCASSSDRGLENSPLHFGNGTRLTVT.

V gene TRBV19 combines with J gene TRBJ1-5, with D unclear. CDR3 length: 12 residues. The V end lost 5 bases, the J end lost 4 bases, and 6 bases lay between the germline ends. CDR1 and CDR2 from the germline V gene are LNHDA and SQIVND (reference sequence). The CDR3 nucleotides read TGTGCCAGTAGTCGGTCGAATCAGCCCCAGCATTTT. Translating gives CASSRSNQPQHF.

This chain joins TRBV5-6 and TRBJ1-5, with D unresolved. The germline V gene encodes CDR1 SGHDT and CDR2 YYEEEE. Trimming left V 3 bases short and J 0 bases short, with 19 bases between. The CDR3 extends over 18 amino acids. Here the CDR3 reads CASSSAVMERYSNQPQHF. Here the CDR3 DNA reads TGTGCCAGCAGCTCCGCGGTAATGGAAAGATATAGCAATCAGCCCCAGCATTTT.

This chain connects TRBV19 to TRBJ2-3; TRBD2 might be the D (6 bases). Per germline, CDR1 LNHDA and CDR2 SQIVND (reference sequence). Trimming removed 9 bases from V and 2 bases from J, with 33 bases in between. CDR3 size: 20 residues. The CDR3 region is CASCGGVGGGPCLTTDTQYF. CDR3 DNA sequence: TGTGCCAGCTGCGGAGGGGTTGGGGGAGGCCCGTGCCTTACCACAGATACGCAGTATTTT.

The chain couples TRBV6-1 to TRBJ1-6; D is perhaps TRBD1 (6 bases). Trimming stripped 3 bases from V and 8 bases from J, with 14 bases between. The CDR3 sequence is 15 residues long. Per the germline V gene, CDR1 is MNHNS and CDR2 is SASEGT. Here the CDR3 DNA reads TGTGCCAGCAGTGAGGCGGGGGCTCGACATTCACCCCTCCACTTT. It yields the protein CASSEAGARHSPLHF.

CDR3 sequence (DNA): TGCAGCGCCGAGGGTACAGGGGACGACAATGAGCAGTTCTTC. It specifies CSAEGTGDDNEQFF. The V and J genes are TRBV29-1 and TRBJ2-1, with TRBD1 matching 7 bases. There are 14 residues in the CDR3. Germline V gene data show CDR1 as SQVTM and CDR2 as ANQGSEA. The J segment lost 5 bases and the V segment lost 7 bases, leaving 11 bases of the junction unmatched.

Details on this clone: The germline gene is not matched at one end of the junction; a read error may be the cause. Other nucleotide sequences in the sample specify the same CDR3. The CDR3 is CASTLGQGGDQPQHF. The CDR3 bases are TGCGCCAGCACCCTGGGACAGGGGGGGGATCAGCCCCAGCATTTT. The chain employs TRBV6-5 and TRBJ1-5; 11 bases agree with TRBD1. This CDR3 contains 15 residues. Germline-derived CDR1 and CDR2 are MNHEY and SVGAGI.

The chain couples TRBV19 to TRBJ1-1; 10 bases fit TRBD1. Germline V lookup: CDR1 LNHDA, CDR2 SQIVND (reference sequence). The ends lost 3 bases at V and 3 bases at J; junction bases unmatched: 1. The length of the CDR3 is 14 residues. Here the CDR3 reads CASSMDRGYTEAFF. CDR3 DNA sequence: TGTGCCAGTAGTATGGACAGGGGGTACACTGAAGCTTTCTTT.

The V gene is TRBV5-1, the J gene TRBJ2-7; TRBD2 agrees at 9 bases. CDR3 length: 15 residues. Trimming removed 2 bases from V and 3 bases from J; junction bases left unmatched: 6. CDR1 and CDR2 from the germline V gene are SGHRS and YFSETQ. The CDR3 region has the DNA TGCGCCAGCAGCTTCTTAGCGGGAGAGTACTACGAGCAGTACTTC. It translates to CASSFLAGEYYEQYF.

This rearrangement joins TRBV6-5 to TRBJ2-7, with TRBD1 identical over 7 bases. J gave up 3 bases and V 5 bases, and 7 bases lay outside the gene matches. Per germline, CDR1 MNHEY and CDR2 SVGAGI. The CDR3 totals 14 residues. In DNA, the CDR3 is TGTGCCAGCAGTGCCGGGACAGCTTACTACGAGCAGTACTTC. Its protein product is CASSAGTAYYEQYF.

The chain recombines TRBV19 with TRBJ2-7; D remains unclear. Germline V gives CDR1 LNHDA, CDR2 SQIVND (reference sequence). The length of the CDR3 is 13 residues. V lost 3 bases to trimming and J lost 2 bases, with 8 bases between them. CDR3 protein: CASSIETAYEQYF. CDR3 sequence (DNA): TGTGCCAGTAGTATTGAAACGGCCTACGAGCAGTACTTC.

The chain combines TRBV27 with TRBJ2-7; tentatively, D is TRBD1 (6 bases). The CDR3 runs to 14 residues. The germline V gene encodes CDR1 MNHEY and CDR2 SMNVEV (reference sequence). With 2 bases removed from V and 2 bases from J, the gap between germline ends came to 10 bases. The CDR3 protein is CASSLLGTTYEQYF. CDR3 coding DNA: TGTGCCAGCAGTTTACTCGGGACAACCTACGAGCAGTACTTC.

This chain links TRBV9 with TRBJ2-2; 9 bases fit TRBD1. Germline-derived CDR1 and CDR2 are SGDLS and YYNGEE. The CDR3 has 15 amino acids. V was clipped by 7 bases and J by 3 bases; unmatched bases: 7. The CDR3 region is CASEGTGYDTGELFF. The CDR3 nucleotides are TGTGCCAGCGAGGGGACAGGGTATGACACCGGGGAGCTGTTTTTT.

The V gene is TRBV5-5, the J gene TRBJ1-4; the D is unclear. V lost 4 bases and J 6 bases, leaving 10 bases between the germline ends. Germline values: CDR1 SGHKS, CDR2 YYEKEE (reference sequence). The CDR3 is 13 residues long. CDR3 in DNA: TGTGCCAGCAGCAAGAGGGTAGATGAAAAACTGTTTTTT. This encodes CASSKRVDEKLFF.

CDR3 nucleotides: TGTGCCAGCAGCCAGACACTAGCGGGACTAGCCCATGAGCAGTTCTTC. This gives the protein CASSQTLAGLAHEQFF. The chain is built from TRBV4-2 and TRBJ2-1, with 10 nucleotides matching TRBD2. Per the germline V gene, CDR1 is LGHNA and CDR2 is YNFKEQ. The CDR3 contains 16 residues. Trimming at V came to 3 bases and at J to 8 bases, leaving 10 bases not matched to a gene.